The TCR beta chain under discussion was sequenced for a study of cytomegalovirus exposure and HLA in healthy donors. Overall study context: There were some 410 genotyped donors. Of these, 75% to 90% fell in the genetic ancestry cluster associated with self-reported Caucasian donors. The study's findings and limits: A later analysis found most CMV-associated TCR beta chains apparently HLA-restricted.

The germline V gene encodes CDR1 SGHTA and CDR2 FQGNSA. The length of the CDR3 is 14 residues. V was trimmed by 5 bases and J by 1 base, leaving 10 bases between them. The PCR contained 60 Vbeta and 13 Jbeta primers. TCRdb keeps only in-frame clones here, not all; method: immunoSEQ multiplex PCR. This sample has about 170,000 clones; roughly 80% occur once, and the top ten carry less than 3%. This clone was recorded a few times. Its antigen is still unknown. Material: PBMCs. The source of this sequence is a male donor in good health and CMV-seronegative. The chain is built from TRBV7-2 and TRBJ2-3, with D tentatively TRBD2 (5 bases). CDR3 nucleotides: TGTGCCAGCAGCATAAGGACTGGCACAGATACGCAGTATTTT. Its translation: CASSIRTGTDTQYF.